These 5 T cell receptor beta chains share one sample of origin, sequenced in a study of T cells after yellow fever vaccination. TCRdb reprocessed the 5' RACE reads via MiXCR and lists one record per CDR3 protein. The sample yields hundreds of thousands of distinct CDR3 sequences, 21% seen once. The sample was PBMCs, taken less than 25 days after the first yellow fever vaccination. The receptors come from a man younger than 35 who received the YFV17D yellow fever vaccine.

The CDR3, as DNA: TGCGCCAGCAGCTTGGTCGGGGACTTGAACACTGAAGCTTTCTTT. This translates into CASSLVGDLNTEAFF. The rearrangement uses TRBV5-1 and TRBJ1-1, with a tentative D call TRBD1 (5 bases). Trimming removed 0 bases at V and 0 bases at J, with 9 bases between. The CDR3 runs 15 residues. Germline V CDR1 and CDR2: SGHRS, YFSETQ.

The J gene is TRBJ1-2, the V gene TRBV6-5; TRBD1 aligns across 7 bases. The germline CDR1 and CDR2 sequences are MNHEY and SVGAGI. This CDR3 contains 15 residues. The V gene end was trimmed by 4 bases and the J gene end by 7 bases; junction bases not matched to a gene: 12. CDR3 in DNA: TGTGCCAGCAGTTCGGACAGGCCGGGCCTCGGTGGCTACACCTTC. It translates to CASSSDRPGLGGYTF.

This clonotype was observed many times. The chain carries TRBV5-6 and TRBJ1-2; D is uncertain. The length of the CDR3 is 13 residues. V was clipped by 0 bases and J by 0 bases, with 3 bases between them. Per germline, CDR1 SGHDT and CDR2 YYEEEE. In DNA form, the CDR3 reads TGTGCCAGCAGCTTGGGGACTAACTATGGCTACACCTTC. This codes for CASSLGTNYGYTF.

The rearrangement links TRBV11-3 to TRBJ1-5; tentative D call: TRBD1 (5 bases). Germline V gene sequence: CDR1 SGHNT, CDR2 YENEEA. V lost 0 bases and J 6 bases, leaving 9 bases between the germline ends. CDR3 length: 14 amino acids. The CDR3 DNA reads TGTGCCAGCAGCTTAGAAGGGGCACGTCAGCCCCAGCATTTT. It translates to CASSLEGARQPQHF.

The V gene is TRBV4-3, the J gene TRBJ2-3; 7 bases fit TRBD1. The CDR3 covers 16 residues. Trimming at V came to 5 bases and at J to 4 bases, leaving 12 bases not matched to a gene. Germline CDR1 reads LGHNA; CDR2 reads YSLEER. The CDR3 loop reads CASSSGGVVGADTQYF. Here the CDR3 DNA reads TGCGCCAGCAGCTCAGGGGGAGTCGTAGGGGCAGATACGCAGTATTTT.